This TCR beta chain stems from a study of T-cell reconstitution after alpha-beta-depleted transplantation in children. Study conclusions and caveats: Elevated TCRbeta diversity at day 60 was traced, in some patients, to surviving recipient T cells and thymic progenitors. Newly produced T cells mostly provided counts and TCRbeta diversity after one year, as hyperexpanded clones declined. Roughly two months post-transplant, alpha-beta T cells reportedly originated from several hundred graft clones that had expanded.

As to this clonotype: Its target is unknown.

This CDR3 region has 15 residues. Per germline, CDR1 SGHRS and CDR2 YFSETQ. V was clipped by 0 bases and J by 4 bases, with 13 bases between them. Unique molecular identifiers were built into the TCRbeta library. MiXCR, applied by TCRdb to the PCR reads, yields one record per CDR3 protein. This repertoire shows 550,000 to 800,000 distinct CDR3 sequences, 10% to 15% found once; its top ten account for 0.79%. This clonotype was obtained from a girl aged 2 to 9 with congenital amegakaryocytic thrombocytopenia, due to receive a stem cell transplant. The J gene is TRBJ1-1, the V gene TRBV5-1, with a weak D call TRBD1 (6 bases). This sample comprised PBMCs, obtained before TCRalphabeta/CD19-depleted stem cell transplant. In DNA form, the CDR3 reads TGCGCCAGCAGCTTGGAACAGGGTCAGGGCACTGAAGCTTTCTTT. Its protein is CASSLEQGQGTEAFF.